This T cell receptor (beta chain) stems from a study of cytomegalovirus exposure and HLA in healthy donors. The wider study: Of roughly 400 genotyped donors, about 81% grouped in the Caucasian-associated ancestry cluster. General study findings and limits: Altogether, some 170 TCR beta chains were recorded as cytomegalovirus-associated. For presence/absence analyses, sequencing depth was assumed to be roughly uniform across donors. According to an earlier analysis, most TCR beta V segments yielded productive rearrangements about 90% or about 30% of the time.

Worth noting for this clone: Antigen unknown.

This CDR3 spans 16 amino acids. Germline CDR1 MNHEY, CDR2 SVGAGI. V gave up 0 bases and J gave up 0 bases, with 11 bases separating them. The PCR had 60 Vbeta and 13 Jbeta primers. The method was immunoSEQ multiplex PCR; TCRdb's version includes in-frame clones alone and lacks a portion of them. The profile shows 150,000 or so clones, 75% to 80% of them singletons. The source material was PBMCs. The chain joins TRBV6-5 to TRBJ1-2; D not certain. This TCR was sampled from a man over 45 in good health and CMV-seropositive. The CDR3 is CASSYSIHSPNYGYTF. CDR3 DNA sequence: TGTGCCAGCAGTTACTCGATTCACAGCCCTAACTATGGCTACACCTTC.